Following are 21 T cell receptor beta chains from one sample sequenced in a study of T cells in Graves' hyperthyroidism and ophthalmopathy. Template material for amplifying TCR beta CDR3 regions consisted of RNA transcripts. With the HTBI primer set, the TCR CDR3 went through a first round of RT-PCR. TCRdb reanalysed the multiplex PCR reads using MiXCR and keeps one entry per CDR3 protein. Of 500,000 to 600,000 distinct CDR3 sequences listed, about half are singletons. The sample taken for sequencing was peripheral blood or thyroid tissue (not recorded which). These receptors were collected from a woman aged 18-29 years with Graves' hyperthyroidism.

V gene TRBV11-1 combines with J gene TRBJ1-5; 10 nucleotides match TRBD1. V was pared by 8 bases and J by 3 bases, with 7 bases of the junction left unmatched. The germline CDR1 and CDR2 sequences are SGHAT and FQDESV (reference sequence). CDR3 length equals 15 residues. DNA of the CDR3: TGTGCCAGCTCGGGACAGGGGAGGCTCAATCAGCCCCAGCATTTT. This encodes CASSGQGRLNQPQHF.

The sample holds many counts of this clonotype. V is TRBV15 and J is TRBJ1-5; 8 bases agree with TRBD1. V shed 2 bases, J shed 7 bases, and the junction held 7 bases outside the gene matches. The CDR3 contains 15 residues. Per germline, CDR1 LNHNV and CDR2 YYDKDF (reference sequence). The chain's CDR3 is CATSRSTGAGQPQHF. The CDR3, as DNA: TGTGCCACCAGCAGATCGACAGGGGCGGGCCAGCCCCAGCATTTT.

Concerning this clonotype: A single base separates this from a much larger clone, so it may be a read error. The chain employs TRBV7-3 and TRBJ2-2, with 9 bases matching TRBD1. Germline CDR1 SGHTA, CDR2 FQGTGA. The CDR3 runs 18 residues. Germline trimming cut 1 base from V and 3 bases from J; bases unmatched to any gene: 9. CDR3 amino acids: CASSLKPSGQGHTGELFF. The CDR3 bases are TGTGCCAGCAGCTTAAAGCCCTCGGGACAGGGTCACACCGGGGAGCTGTTTTTT.

V is TRBV20-1 and J is TRBJ2-5; TRBD2 is a possible D gene (7 bases). The germline V gene has CDR1 DFQATT and CDR2 SNEGSKA (reference sequence). This CDR3 spans 15 amino acids. Trimming cost V 1 base and J 5 bases, with 17 bases left between them. The CDR3 protein is CSARVGGQVVETQYF. CDR3 bases: TGCAGTGCTAGAGTGGGGGGGCAAGTCGTGGAGACCCAGTACTTC.

This chain uses TRBV20-1 with TRBJ1-5; 7 nucleotides align to TRBD1. With V trimmed by 3 bases and J by 2 bases, 13 bases remained unmatched. The CDR3 extends over 17 amino acids. Germline loops: CDR1 DFQATT, CDR2 SNEGSKA (reference sequence). CDR3 region: CSASPRDSVFGNQPQHF. The CDR3 bases are TGCAGTGCTAGTCCCCGGGACAGTGTATTCGGCAATCAGCCCCAGCATTTT.

This sequence joins TRBV7-8 and TRBJ2-5; 9 nucleotides align to TRBD1. With V trimmed by 5 bases and J by 4 bases, 8 bases remained unmatched. In germline, CDR1 is SGHVS, CDR2 FQNEAQ. The CDR3 length is 15 residues. CDR3 DNA: TGTGCCAGCAGCCCGGGACAGGGTAGGGTAGAGACCCAGTACTTC. Its protein is CASSPGQGRVETQYF.

This clonotype was seen at least ten times. The chain uses TRBV14 and TRBJ2-7; D is unclear. Germline CDR1 SGHDN, CDR2 FVKESK. This CDR3 is built from 16 residues. With 3 bases removed from V and 3 bases from J, the gap between germline ends came to 18 bases. Here the CDR3 reads CASSHLSRDQGYEQYF. CDR3 in DNA: TGTGCCAGCAGCCATCTCTCAAGAGACCAAGGCTACGAGCAGTACTTC.

This clonotype was picked up many times. This chain joins TRBV19 and TRBJ1-6; D is uncertain. Trimming left V 3 bases short and J 0 bases short, with 18 bases between. This CDR3 is built from 19 residues. Germline V CDR1 and CDR2: LNHDA, SQIVND (reference sequence). CDR3 nucleotide sequence: TGTGCCAGTAGTATTCCCCCGTCGGAGAGGAGCTCCTATAATTCACCCCTCCACTTT. It is translated as CASSIPPSERSSYNSPLHF.

This clonotype occurred many times. The rearrangement joins TRBV5-1 to TRBJ1-6; D is undetermined. This CDR3 is 16 amino acids long. V lost 0 bases and J 6 bases, leaving 13 bases between the germline ends. The V gene's germline CDR1 is SGHRS and CDR2 YFSETQ. CDR3 DNA: TGCGCCAGCAGCTTGGGTTCAGGAAACCTTAATTCACCCCTCCACTTT. It yields the protein CASSLGSGNLNSPLHF. Based on the CDR3 plus reference TRBV5-1 and TRBJ1-6, the full variable domain is KAGVTQTPRYLIKTRGQQVTLSCSPISGHRSVSWYQQTPGQGLQFLFEYFSETQRNKGNFPGRFSGRQFSNSRSEMNVSTLELGDSALYLCASSLGSGNLNSPLHFGNGTRLTVT.

As regards this clonotype: One end of the junction fails to match germline, which may point to a read error. The rearrangement joins TRBV7-7 to TRBJ1-4; possible D gene TRBD1, 5 bases. Germline values: CDR1 SSHAT, CDR2 FNYEAQ (reference sequence). The CDR3 length is 13 residues. In nucleotides, the CDR3 is TGTGCTAGCAGCCGATTGGGGGATGAAAAACTGTTTTTT. Translated: CASSRLGDEKLFF.

The chain couples TRBV24-1 to TRBJ2-7; TRBD2 agrees at 7 bases. The germline CDR1 and CDR2 sequences are KGHDR and SFDVKD. With 3 bases clipped from V and 5 bases from J, the junction kept 9 bases outside the gene matches. The CDR3 is made up of 15 amino acids. CDR3 amino acids: CATSDNMGGGDEQYF. The CDR3 coding sequence is TGTGCCACCAGTGATAACATGGGTGGGGGGGACGAGCAGTACTTC.

This clonotype showed up many times. V gene TRBV24-1 combines with J gene TRBJ2-7; 8 nucleotides agree with TRBD2. J was trimmed by 4 bases and V by 5 bases; bases with no gene match: 0. This CDR3 is built from 12 residues. Germline V CDR1 and CDR2: KGHDR, SFDVKD. The CDR3 DNA follows: TGTGCCACCAGTGCTAGCGGGTACGAGCAGTACTTC. This gives the protein CATSASGYEQYF.

The chain has TRBV2 and TRBJ2-6; the D gene could be TRBD1 or TRBD2 (5 bases each). In germline, CDR1 is SNHLY, CDR2 FYNNEI. V was clipped by 6 bases and J by 4 bases, with 22 bases between them. The CDR3 sequence is 18 residues long. For the CDR3, the DNA is TGTGCCAGCAGCGGAAACACCGGGGCGGGCGGCGGGGCCAACGTCCTGACTTTC. The encoded protein is CASSGNTGAGGGANVLTF.

The table lists this clonotype with many counts. V gene TRBV15 combines with J gene TRBJ1-4, with 7 bases fitting TRBD1. CDR1 and CDR2 (germline): LNHNV, YYDKDF (reference sequence). The V and J ends lost 6 bases and 0 bases, in that order; junction bases with no gene match: 7. The CDR3 covers 16 residues. CDR3 nucleotide sequence: TGTGCCACCAGTTGGGACAGACTTACAACTAATGAAAAACTGTTTTTT. This gives the protein CATSWDRLTTNEKLFF.

In this sample, this clonotype turned up many times. V usage is TRBV20-1 and J usage is TRBJ2-7; 7 bases are shared with TRBD2. Per germline, CDR1 DFQATT and CDR2 SNEGSKA (reference sequence). This CDR3 spans 15 amino acids. V was pared by 6 bases and J by 2 bases, with 13 bases of the junction left unmatched. The CDR3 DNA is TGCAGTGCCCTTACCCCGGCTAGCGGAACCTACGAGCAGTACTTC. Translated, it gives CSALTPASGTYEQYF.

This clonotype was seen repeatedly, ten times or more. The V and J genes are TRBV5-1 and TRBJ2-2, with 8 nucleotides matching TRBD1. Unmatched junction bases numbered 11, after V lost 4 bases and J lost 6 bases. The CDR3 covers 16 residues. From germline, CDR1 is SGHRS and CDR2 YFSETQ. The CDR3 loop is CASSGFLRDRSGELFF. The DNA of the CDR3 is TGCGCCAGCAGCGGATTCCTAAGGGACAGGTCCGGGGAGCTGTTTTTT. Supplemented by reference TRBV5-1 and TRBJ2-2, the full variable domain reads KAGVTQTPRYLIKTRGQQVTLSCSPISGHRSVSWYQQTPGQGLQFLFEYFSETQRNKGNFPGRFSGRQFSNSRSEMNVSTLELGDSALYLCASSGFLRDRSGELFFGEGSRLTVL.

This clonotype turned up a few times. The chain has TRBV6-1 and TRBJ2-5, with 8 bases fitting TRBD1. CDR1 is MNHNS, CDR2 SASEGT, per germline. The CDR3 loop spans 16 amino acids. V was pared by 7 bases and J by 5 bases, with 15 bases of the junction left unmatched. This CDR3 reads CASTHNVWGTGETQYF. The DNA for the CDR3 is TGTGCCAGCACCCACAATGTTTGGGGGACAGGCGAGACCCAGTACTTC.

In this sample, this clonotype turned up a few times. The rearrangement links TRBV15 to TRBJ2-3; no clear D. The CDR3 is 16 residues long. The germline V gene encodes CDR1 LNHNV and CDR2 YYDKDF (reference sequence). V lost 0 bases to trimming and J lost 5 bases, with 15 bases between them. The CDR3 reads CATSREGEEIVDTQYF. For the CDR3, the DNA is TGTGCCACCAGCAGAGAGGGCGAGGAGATAGTAGATACGCAGTATTTT.

In this sample, this clonotype turned up many times. J is TRBJ1-1 and V is TRBV25-1; D may be TRBD1 (6 bases). Trimming took off 7 bases at V and 5 bases at J, with 17 bases between the two ends. The CDR3 length is 14 residues. CDR1 and CDR2 from the germline V gene are MGHDK and SYGVNS. The CDR3 sequence: CASKEGGASTEAFF. The CDR3 DNA reads TGTGCCAGCAAAGAGGGGGGGGCGTCGACTGAAGCTTTCTTT. Full variable domain (rest looked up from reference TRBV25-1 and TRBJ1-1): EADIYQTPRYLVIGTGKKITLECSQTMGHDKMYWYQQDPGMELHLIHYSYGVNSTEKGDLSSESTVSRIRTEHFPLTLESARPSHTSQYLCASKEGGASTEAFFGQGTRLTVV.

This clonotype came up once. CDR3 region: CSSLGGGRGNTEAFF. In DNA, the CDR3 is TGCAGCTCCCTCGGGGGGGGACGTGGGAACACTGAAGCTTTCTTT. The rearrangement uses TRBV29-1 and TRBJ1-1, with TRBD1 as a possible D gene (5 bases). CDR1 SQVTM and CDR2 ANQGSEA come from the germline V gene. Trimming removed 8 bases at V and 1 base at J, with 20 bases between. This CDR3 has 15 residues.

The chain is built from TRBV7-3 and TRBJ2-7; 9 bases agree with TRBD2. The CDR3 loop spans 15 amino acids. CDR1 is SGHTA and CDR2 is FQGTGA in the germline V gene. With 6 bases clipped from V and 4 bases from J, the junction kept 10 bases outside the gene matches. The CDR3 nucleotides are TGTGCCAGCAGTGAAGGGGCTAGCGGGATTTACGAGCAGTACTTC. It translates to CASSEGASGIYEQYF.